This T cell receptor beta chain was identified in a study of shared clonotypes between healthy human individuals. Sequencing was performed with immunoSEQ multiplex PCR; in TCRdb, only in-frame clones are kept and a portion is missing. The sample carries about 690,000 clones, 90% recorded once. Looked up from germline, CDR1 is MNHEY and CDR2 is SMNVEV (reference sequence). The length of the CDR3 is 15 residues. V was trimmed by 6 bases and J by 1 base, leaving 16 bases between them. Material for sequencing was memory CD8+ T cells from PBMCs. The subset: CD45RO+ cells pooled with CCR7-negative TemRA cells. The source is a man in his late teens or twenties in good health. Some clones in this sample may be carry-over from other donors' samples. The chain combines TRBV27 with TRBJ2-7; weak D call: TRBD1 (6 bases). The CDR3 bases are TGTGCCAGCAGCACAGGGTTTCTCCAATCCTACGAGCAGTACTTC. It translates to CASSTGFLQSYEQYF.